A selection of T cell receptor beta chains follows, all from one sample in a study of shared clonotypes between healthy human individuals. Repertoires were generated with immunoSEQ multiplex PCR, while TCRdb's copy carries only in-frame clones and drops some. The sample carries over a million clones, about 70% recorded once. The sample taken for sequencing was memory CD4+ T cells sorted from blood. Receptor source: a man aged 18 to 29 in good health. Each CDR3 is given with its conserved first and last residue. D genes are given only for firm matches. A clone size is listed for some rows: how often the clone was seen (once, few, many), or a class if it is expanded.

D	V	J	size	CDR3	DNA
-	TRBV29-1	TRBJ2-5	-	CSVELSGKETQYF	TGCAGCGTTGAGCTCTCGGGGAAAGAGACCCAGTACTTC
TRBD1	TRBV4-2	TRBJ1-4	-	CASSQESGQGAINEKLFF	TGTGCCAGCAGCCAAGAAAGCGGACAGGGGGCCATTAATGAAAAACTGTTTTTT
TRBD2	TRBV27	TRBJ2-5	-	CASSLKRGGAETQYF	TGTGCCAGCAGTTTAAAGCGGGGGGGCGCGGAGACCCAGTACTTC
-	TRBV30	TRBJ2-6	-	CAWSRDVYPPGANVLTF	TGTGCCTGGAGCCGGGACGTCTATCCCCCTGGGGCCAACGTCCTGACTTTC
-	TRBV10-3	TRBJ2-3	-	CAISGPIPGPDDTQYF	TGTGCCATCAGTGGTCCTATACCGGGGCCTGATGATACGCAGTATTTT
TRBD2	TRBV14	TRBJ2-1	few	CASSQTLAVNEQFF	TGTGCCAGCAGCCAAACCCTAGCGGTAAATGAGCAGTTCTTC
-	TRBV6-1	TRBJ1-1	-	CASSPRRQNTEAFF	TGTGCCAGCAGCCCGAGGAGACAGAACACTGAAGCTTTCTTT
-	TRBV6-5	TRBJ2-1	-	CASSYLENEQFF	TGTGCCAGCAGTTACCTCGAGAATGAGCAGTTCTTC
-	TRBV4-3	TRBJ1-1	-	CASSQEQGSTEAFF	TGCGCCAGCAGCCAGGAACAAGGGAGCACTGAAGCTTTCTTT
TRBD1	TRBV2	TRBJ1-2	-	CASRNGQVANYGYTF	TGTGCCAGCAGGAACGGACAGGTTGCTAACTATGGCTACACCTTC
-	TRBV2	TRBJ2-6	-	CASSASGANVLTF	TGTGCCAGCAGTGCAAGCGGGGCCAACGTCCTGACTTTC
-	TRBV4-3	TRBJ1-2	-	CASSQEGRADYGYTF	TGCGCCAGCAGCCAAGAAGGTCGGGCAGACTATGGCTACACCTTC
TRBD1	TRBV11-2	TRBJ1-5	-	CASSLNDRGNQPQHF	TGTGCCAGCAGCCTCAACGACAGGGGCAATCAGCCCCAGCATTTT
-	TRBV27	TRBJ1-5	-	CASSLSNPGGNQPQHF	TGTGCCAGCAGTTTATCAAACCCGGGGGGCAATCAGCCCCAGCATTTT
TRBD1	TRBV18	TRBJ1-6	-	CASSSGTGYNSPLHF	TGTGCCAGCTCTAGCGGGACAGGGTATAATTCACCCCTCCACTTT
TRBD2	TRBV6-4	TRBJ2-1	-	CASSDIAGDYNEQFF	TGTGCCAGCAGTGACATAGCGGGGGATTACAATGAGCAGTTCTTC
TRBD1	TRBV10-3	TRBJ2-3	few	CAISNRGTGTDTQYF	TGTGCCATCAGTAACAGGGGAACGGGCACAGATACGCAGTATTTT
-	TRBV6-1	TRBJ2-6	-	CASSDGSLGGANVLTF	TGTGCCAGCAGTGACGGCAGCTTAGGAGGGGCCAACGTCCTGACTTTC
-	TRBV5-1	TRBJ2-1	-	CASSLEAQGGYNEQFF	TGCGCCAGCAGCTTGGAGGCCCAGGGCGGGTACAATGAGCAGTTCTTC
TRBD1	TRBV6-1	TRBJ2-2	-	CASRLQGVPGELFF	TGTGCCAGCAGATTACAGGGGGTCCCCGGGGAGCTGTTTTTT
-	TRBV5-4	TRBJ1-2	-	CASSLPGKSGGYTF	TGTGCCAGCAGCTTGCCGGGGAAGAGTGGTGGCTACACCTTC
-	TRBV5-1	TRBJ2-3	few	CASSLDEGVTDTQYF	TGCGCCAGCAGCTTGGATGAAGGGGTCACAGATACGCAGTATTTT
-	TRBV29-1	TRBJ2-1	-	CSARIYNEQFF	TGCAGCGCTCGTATTTACAATGAGCAGTTCTTC
-	TRBV21-1	TRBJ1-3	-	CASSKFSGGSGNTIYF	TGTGCCAGCAGCAAATTCTCAGGGGGCTCTGGAAACACCATATATTTT
-	TRBV14	TRBJ1-1	-	CASSRLGGNTEAFF	TGTGCCAGCAGCCGGTTGGGCGGGAACACTGAAGCTTTCTTT
-	TRBV7-3	TRBJ1-1	few	CASSGGTLGNTEAFF	TGTGCCAGCAGCGGCGGGACATTGGGGAACACTGAAGCTTTCTTT
-	TRBV6-5	TRBJ1-1	-	CASSYDVARNTEAFF	TGTGCCAGCAGTTACGACGTGGCTCGGAACACTGAAGCTTTCTTT
-	TRBV6-1	TRBJ2-2	-	CASIQGGTGELFF	TGTGCCAGCATCCAGGGCGGCACCGGGGAGCTGTTTTTT
TRBD2	TRBV5-8	TRBJ2-1	-	CASSQGTFTSGNNEQFF	TGTGCCAGCAGCCAAGGAACCTTCACTAGCGGCAACAATGAGCAGTTCTTC
-	TRBV19	TRBJ1-2	once	CATSAGTYPANYGYTF	TGTGCCACTAGTGCCGGGACGTACCCAGCTAACTATGGCTACACCTTC
-	TRBV2	TRBJ1-5	few	CASSERRGNQPQHF	TGTGCCAGCAGTGAGCGGAGGGGCAATCAGCCCCAGCATTTT
-	TRBV2	TRBJ1-6	-	CASTTGANTSPLHF	TGTGCCAGCACCACCGGGGCCAACACTTCACCCCTCCACTTT
TRBD1	TRBV6-1	TRBJ2-3	few	CASSGQGYTDTQYF	TGTGCCAGCTCGGGACAGGGTTACACAGATACGCAGTATTTT
TRBD2	TRBV27	TRBJ2-7	-	CASSFFALSGGSSYEQYF	TGTGCCAGCAGTTTTTTTGCTCTTAGCGGGGGGTCATCCTACGAGCAGTACTTC
TRBD1	TRBV18	TRBJ2-3	-	CASSPNADRGSDTQYF	TGTGCCAGCTCACCTAACGCGGACAGGGGATCCGATACGCAGTATTTT
-	TRBV6-1	TRBJ2-7	-	CASIPSSYEQYF	TGTGCCAGCATCCCGAGCTCCTACGAGCAGTACTTC
-	TRBV6-5	TRBJ1-2	-	CASSYGPYYGYTF	TGTGCCAGCAGTTACGGGCCTTACTATGGCTACACCTTC
-	TRBV7-9	TRBJ2-5	-	CASTPGAGETQYF	TGTGCCAGCACCCCCGGGGCGGGAGAGACCCAGTACTTC
TRBD2	TRBV10-1	TRBJ2-1	-	CASAPGLDYNEQFF	TGCGCCAGTGCCCCGGGACTAGACTACAATGAGCAGTTCTTC
-	TRBV18	TRBJ1-6	-	CASANGGRGSPLHF	TGTGCCAGCGCTAACGGGGGGCGCGGTTCACCCCTCCACTTT
TRBD2	TRBV4-2	TRBJ2-3	-	CASSLSIGGADTQYF	TGTGCCAGCAGCCTCTCTATCGGGGGGGCAGATACGCAGTATTTT
TRBD1	TRBV7-2	TRBJ1-4	-	CASSFGGGNEKLFF	TGTGCCAGCAGCTTCGGAGGGGGCAATGAAAAACTGTTTTTT
-	TRBV9	TRBJ2-5	-	CASSARVVGETQYF	TGTGCCAGCAGCGCCCGGGTAGTAGGGGAGACCCAGTACTTC
-	TRBV4-1	TRBJ1-1	-	CASSPYDPGAEAFF	TGCGCCAGCAGCCCATACGACCCGGGGGCTGAAGCTTTCTTT
TRBD1	TRBV4-1	TRBJ2-7	-	CASSGGTGERYEQYF	TGCGCCAGCAGCGGCGGGACAGGGGAACGCTACGAGCAGTACTTC
TRBD2	TRBV2	TRBJ2-1	-	CASSKAGGLYNEQFF	TGTGCCAGCAGTAAAGCGGGAGGCCTCTACAATGAGCAGTTCTTC
-	TRBV6-4	TRBJ2-7	-	CASSERSYEQYF	TGTGCCAGCAGTGAAAGGAGCTACGAGCAGTACTTC
-	TRBV28	TRBJ2-1	-	CASKSSYNEQFF	TGTGCCAGCAAGAGCTCCTACAATGAGCAGTTCTTC
-	TRBV25-1	TRBJ1-4	-	CASSPLGSVSNEKLFF	TGTGCCAGCAGTCCCCTTGGAAGCGTTTCTAATGAAAAACTGTTTTTT
TRBD2	TRBV30	TRBJ2-2	-	CAWSPLAGGTGELFF	TGTGCCTGGAGTCCCCTAGCGGGGGGCACCGGGGAGCTGTTTTTT
-	TRBV28	TRBJ2-1	-	CASNSRQNYNEQFF	TGTGCCAGCAATTCTAGACAGAACTACAATGAGCAGTTCTTC
TRBD1	TRBV4-3	TRBJ1-2	-	CASSQGDRGDYGYTF	TGCGCCAGCAGCCAAGGGGACAGGGGGGATTATGGCTACACCTTC
-	TRBV10-3	TRBJ2-3	-	CAISEKDTQYF	TGTGCCATCAGTGAGAAGGATACGCAGTATTTT
-	TRBV7-2	TRBJ1-4	-	CASSTGQINEKLFF	TGTGCCAGCAGTACAGGGCAGATTAATGAAAAACTGTTTTTT
-	TRBV6-1	TRBJ2-1	-	CASTHLYNEQFF	TGTGCCAGCACACATTTATACAATGAGCAGTTCTTC
-	TRBV7-9	TRBJ1-5	few	CASSPDNQPQHF	TGTGCCAGCAGCCCAGATAACCAGCCCCAGCATTTT
-	TRBV15	TRBJ2-4	-	CATSRSWPEPSSDIQYF	TGTGCCACCAGCCGGAGCTGGCCCGAACCTAGCTCGGACATTCAGTACTTC
-	TRBV2	TRBJ1-2	-	CASSAWQIGGNYGYTF	TGTGCCAGCAGTGCCTGGCAGATTGGCGGGAACTATGGCTACACCTTC